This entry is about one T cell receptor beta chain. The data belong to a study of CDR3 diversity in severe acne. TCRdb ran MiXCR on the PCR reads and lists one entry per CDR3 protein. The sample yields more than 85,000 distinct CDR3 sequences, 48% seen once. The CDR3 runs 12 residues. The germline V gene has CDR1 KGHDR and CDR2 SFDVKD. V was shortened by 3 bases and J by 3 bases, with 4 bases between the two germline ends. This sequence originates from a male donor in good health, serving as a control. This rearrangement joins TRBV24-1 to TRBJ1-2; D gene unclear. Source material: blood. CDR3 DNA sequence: TGTGCCACCAGTGATCCGCACTATGGCTACACCTTC. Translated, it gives CATSDPHYGYTF.